This T cell receptor beta chain emerged from a study of blood T cell repertoires in COVID-19. Study-wide context: T cells, B-cell-depleted T cells, or PBMCs provided the cDNA or gDNA that served as material.

Repertoires were generated with immunoSEQ multiplex PCR, while TCRdb's copy carries only in-frame clones and drops some. This table holds approximately 75,000 clones, roughly four fifths found once. The receptor was derived from a human donor in a cohort sampled during active COVID-19. Sequencing used peripheral blood.

CDR3 residues: CASSTRRGEAFF. CDR3 DNA: TGTGCCAGCAGCACCCGACGGGGTGAAGCTTTCTTT. The rearrangement uses TRBV11-3 and TRBJ1-1; D gene ambiguous. From germline, CDR1 is SGHNT and CDR2 YENEEA. The ends were cut back, 5 bases at V and 7 bases at J, with 11 bases in the middle. The length of the CDR3 is 12 residues.